This entry features one T cell receptor beta chain sequence. This record belongs to a study of cytomegalovirus exposure and HLA in healthy donors. The CDR3 is 16 residues long. V gave up 2 bases and J gave up 0 bases; unmatched junction bases: 5. Germline V gene sequence: CDR1 SGHRS, CDR2 YFSETQ. The PCR used 60 Vbeta and 13 Jbeta primers. Generated by immunoSEQ multiplex PCR, the TCRdb table keeps only in-frame clones and is missing some. Of approximately 200,000 clones in the sample, approximately 80% were seen once. The rearrangement links TRBV5-1 to TRBJ2-1, with 7 positions matching TRBD2. The receptor comes from a girl aged 5-17 years in good health and CMV-seronegative. Sequenced sample: PBMCs. CDR3 DNA sequence: TGCGCCAGCAGCTTTGGGGGAGGGAACTCCTACAATGAGCAGTTCTTC. It encodes CASSFGGGNSYNEQFF.